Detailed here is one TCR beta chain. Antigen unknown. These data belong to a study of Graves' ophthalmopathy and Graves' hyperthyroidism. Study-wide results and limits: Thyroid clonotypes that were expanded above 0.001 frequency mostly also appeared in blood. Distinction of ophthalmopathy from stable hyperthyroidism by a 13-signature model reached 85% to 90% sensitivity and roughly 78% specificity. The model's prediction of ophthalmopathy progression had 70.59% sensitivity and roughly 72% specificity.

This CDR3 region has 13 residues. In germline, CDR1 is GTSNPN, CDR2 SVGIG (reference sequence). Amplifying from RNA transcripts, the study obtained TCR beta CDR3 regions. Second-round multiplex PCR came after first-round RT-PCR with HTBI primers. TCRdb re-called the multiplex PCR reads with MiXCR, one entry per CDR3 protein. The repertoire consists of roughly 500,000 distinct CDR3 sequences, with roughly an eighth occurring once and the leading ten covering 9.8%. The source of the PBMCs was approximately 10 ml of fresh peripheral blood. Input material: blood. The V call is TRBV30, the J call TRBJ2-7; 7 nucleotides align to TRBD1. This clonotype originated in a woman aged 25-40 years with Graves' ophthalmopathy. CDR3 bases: TGTGCTCTAGCCAGGGACAGTCTCTACGAGCAGTACTTC. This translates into CALARDSLYEQYF.